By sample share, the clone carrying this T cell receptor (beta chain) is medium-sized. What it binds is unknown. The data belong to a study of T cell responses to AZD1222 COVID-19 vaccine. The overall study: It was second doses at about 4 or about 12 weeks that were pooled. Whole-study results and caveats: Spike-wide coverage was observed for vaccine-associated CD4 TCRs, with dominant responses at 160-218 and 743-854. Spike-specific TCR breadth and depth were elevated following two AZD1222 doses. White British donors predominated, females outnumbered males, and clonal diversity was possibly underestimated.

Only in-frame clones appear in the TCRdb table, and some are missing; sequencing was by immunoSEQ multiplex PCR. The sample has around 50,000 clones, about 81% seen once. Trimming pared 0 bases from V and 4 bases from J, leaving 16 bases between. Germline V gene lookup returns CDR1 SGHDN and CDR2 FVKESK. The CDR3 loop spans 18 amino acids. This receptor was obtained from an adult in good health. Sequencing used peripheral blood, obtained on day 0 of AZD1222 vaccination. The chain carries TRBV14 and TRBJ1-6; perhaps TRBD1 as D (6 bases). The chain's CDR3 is CASSQENREANYNSPLHF. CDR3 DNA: TGTGCCAGCAGCCAAGAGAACAGGGAGGCCAATTATAATTCACCCCTCCACTTT.